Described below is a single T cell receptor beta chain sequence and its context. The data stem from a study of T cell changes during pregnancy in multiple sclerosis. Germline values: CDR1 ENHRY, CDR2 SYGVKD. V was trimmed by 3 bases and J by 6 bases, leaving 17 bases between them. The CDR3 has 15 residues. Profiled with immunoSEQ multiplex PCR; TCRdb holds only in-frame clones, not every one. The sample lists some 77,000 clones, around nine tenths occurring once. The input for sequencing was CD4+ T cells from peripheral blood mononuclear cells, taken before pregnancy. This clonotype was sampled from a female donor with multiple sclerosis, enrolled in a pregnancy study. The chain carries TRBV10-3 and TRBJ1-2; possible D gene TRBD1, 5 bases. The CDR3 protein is CAISDERGKVNGYTF. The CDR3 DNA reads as TGTGCCATCAGTGATGAGCGGGGGAAGGTTAATGGCTACACCTTC.